These T cell receptor beta chains were read from a single sample in a study of blood T cell repertoires in COVID-19. Profiled with immunoSEQ multiplex PCR; TCRdb holds only in-frame clones, not every one. The table shows about 310,000 clones, with approximately 90% occurring only once. The sequenced sample consisted of peripheral blood. These receptors originate from a young man with active or convalescent COVID-19. Each CDR3 is given with its conserved first and last residue. D genes are given only for firm matches. Some rows have no size entry. The others give once, few or many, or a class for an expanded clone.

>TRBJ2-7|TRBV5-5|.|TRBD2
CASSLLEAGVDEQYF
TGTGCCAGCAGCCTTTTGGAAGCGGGAGTAGACGAGCAGTACTTC
>TRBJ1-2|TRBV9|few|.
CASTSVKDSPGYGYTF
TGTGCCAGCACCAGCGTAAAAGACAGTCCTGGCTATGGCTACACCTTC
>TRBJ1-5|TRBV19|few|TRBD1
CAVQSDTGAQPQHF
TGTGCCGTTCAGTCCGATACAGGGGCACAGCCCCAGCATTTT
>TRBJ2-3|TRBV7-2|.|.
CASSLTGHSTDTQYF
TGTGCCAGCAGCTTGACAGGTCACTCCACAGATACGCAGTATTTT
>TRBJ2-3|TRBV3-1/TRBV3-2|.|.
CASSRQAFMDTQYF
TGTGCCAGCAGCCGACAGGCGTTTATGGATACGCAGTATTTT
>TRBJ2-7|TRBV7-7|once|TRBD2
CASSCTKRGFIRGGYEQYF
TGTGCCAGCAGCTGTACAAAAAGGGGTTTCATTCGGGGGGGCTACGAGCAGTACTTC
>TRBJ1-1|TRBV20-1|.|.
CSASNRMNTEAFF
TGCAGTGCTAGTAACAGGATGAACACTGAAGCTTTCTTT
>TRBJ2-7|TRBV7-2|once|.
CASSLGGAGSYEQYF
TGTGCCAGCAGCTTAGGCGGGGCAGGATCCTACGAGCAGTACTTC
>TRBJ1-2|TRBV9|.|.
CASSALLGGNYGYTF
TGTGCCAGCAGCGCACTCTTGGGGGGGAACTATGGCTACACCTTC
>TRBJ1-6|TRBV3-1/TRBV3-2|.|.
CASSQSRSNNSPLHF
TGTGCCAGCAGCCAGTCACGAAGCAATAATTCACCCCTCCACTTT
>TRBJ1-2|TRBV9|.|.
CASRQGPYYGYTF
TGTGCCAGCAGGCAGGGCCCCTACTATGGCTACACCTTC
>TRBJ2-7|TRBV4-1|.|.
CASSQAGVYEQYF
TGCGCCAGCAGCCAAGCAGGCGTCTACGAGCAGTACTTC
>TRBJ2-7|TRBV5-1|.|.
CASSQRSPSYEQYF
TGCGCCAGCAGCCAGAGGAGTCCCTCCTACGAGCAGTACTTC
>TRBJ1-3|TRBV6-5|.|.
CASSPPGSGNTIYF
TGTGCCAGCAGCCCCCCAGGTTCTGGAAACACCATATATTTT
>TRBJ1-3|TRBV9|.|.
CASSINAGNTIYF
TGTGCCAGCAGCATCAATGCTGGAAACACCATATATTTT
>TRBJ2-3|TRBV7-2|.|.
CASSPGGVADSDTQYF
TGTGCCAGCAGCCCGGGTGGAGTAGCGGACTCAGATACGCAGTATTTT
>TRBJ1-5|TRBV15|.|TRBD1
CATSRDRGAQPQHF
TGTGCCACCAGCAGGGACAGGGGTGCTCAGCCCCAGCATTTT
>TRBJ2-1|TRBV4-1|.|.
CASSQVGQEDNEQFF
TGCGCCAGCAGCCAAGTCGGTCAGGAGGACAATGAGCAGTTCTTC
>TRBJ1-2|TRBV18|.|.
CASSPGNYGYTF
TGTGCCAGCTCTCCGGGAAATTATGGCTACACCTTC
>TRBJ2-5|TRBV6-5|.|.
CASSPENQETQYF
TGTGCCAGCAGTCCGGAGAACCAAGAGACCCAGTACTTC
>TRBJ2-7|TRBV2|.|TRBD2
CASSGRSGGYEQYF
TGTGCCAGCAGCGGACGGTCGGGGGGCTACGAGCAGTACTTC
>TRBJ1-4|TRBV4-1|.|.
CASSARQDLGEKLFF
TGCGCCAGCAGCGCTCGACAGGATCTTGGTGAAAAACTGTTTTTT
>TRBJ2-7|TRBV18|.|TRBD2
CASSPPIKGTSDYEQYF
TGTGCCAGCTCACCACCAATTAAAGGGACTAGCGACTACGAGCAGTACTTC
>TRBJ2-7|TRBV28|.|TRBD2
CASRGGLAGGQQYF
TGTGCCAGCAGGGGAGGACTAGCGGGAGGGCAGCAGTACTTC
>TRBJ2-7|TRBV18|.|.
CASSRGSSREYEQYF
TGTGCCAGCTCACGGGGTTCCTCCCGGGAGTACGAGCAGTACTTC
>TRBJ1-5|TRBV4-3|.|.
CASSLSFDSNQPQHF
TGCGCCAGCAGCCTGAGCTTTGATAGCAATCAGCCCCAGCATTTT
>TRBJ2-5|TRBV12-3/TRBV12-4|.|.
CASSLGARETQYF
TGTGCCAGCAGTTTAGGAGCTCGGGAGACCCAGTACTTC
>TRBJ2-1|TRBV25-1|few|.
CASSEGLDYNEQFF
TGTGCCAGCAGTGAGGGACTGGACTACAATGAGCAGTTCTTC
>TRBJ2-5|TRBV19|.|.
CASSMWHSQETQYF
TGTGCCAGTAGTATGTGGCACAGCCAAGAGACCCAGTACTTC
>TRBJ1-5|TRBV7-8|once|.
CASSLAAGGNQPQHF
TGTGCCAGCAGCTTAGCAGCAGGGGGCAATCAGCCCCAGCATTTT
>TRBJ2-3|TRBV18|.|TRBD2
CASSPPRGLAGGTDTQYF
TGTGCCAGCTCACCACCGCGGGGACTGGCGGGGGGCACAGATACGCAGTATTTT
>TRBJ2-3|TRBV11-2|.|.
CASSRTGTPTDTQYF
TGTGCCAGCAGCCGGACCGGGACACCGACAGATACGCAGTATTTT
>TRBJ1-5|TRBV28|.|.
CASSQGHRWGNQPQHF
TGTGCCAGCAGCCAAGGGCACAGGTGGGGCAATCAGCCCCAGCATTTT
>TRBJ2-7|TRBV5-4|once|.
CASSLPGYEQYF
TGTGCCAGCAGCTTGCCGGGCTACGAGCAGTACTTC
>TRBJ1-2|TRBV7-2|.|.
CASSLAVQGNYGYTF
TGTGCCAGCAGCTTAGCGGTACAGGGCAACTATGGCTACACCTTC
>TRBJ2-3|TRBV9|.|TRBD1
CASSPRRGQGADTQYF
TGTGCCAGCAGCCCCCGAAGGGGACAGGGTGCAGATACGCAGTATTTT
>TRBJ2-2|TRBV7-8|.|TRBD2
CASSLGLAGRELFF
TGTGCCAGCAGCTTAGGGCTAGCGGGAAGGGAGCTGTTTTTT
>TRBJ2-2|TRBV7-2|.|TRBD2
CASLPLREGNTGELFF
TGTGCCAGCCTCCCTTTAAGGGAGGGGAACACCGGGGAGCTGTTTTTT
>TRBJ1-1|TRBV6-6|.|.
CASLDFNTEAFF
TGTGCCAGCTTGGACTTTAACACTGAAGCTTTCTTT
>TRBJ1-3|TRBV6-5|.|.
CASSYSAIGNTIYF
TGTGCCAGCAGTTATAGCGCGATTGGAAACACCATATATTTT
>TRBJ2-7|TRBV11-2|.|TRBD1
CASSLWNRDRGDEQYF
TGTGCCAGCAGCTTATGGAACCGGGACAGGGGTGACGAGCAGTACTTC
>TRBJ1-2|TRBV5-6|.|.
CASSFRQIINYGYTF
TGTGCCAGCAGCTTTCGTCAGATCATTAACTATGGCTACACCTTC
>TRBJ2-3|TRBV5-6|.|.
CASSVGAHTDTQYF
TGTGCCAGCAGTGTGGGGGCCCACACAGATACGCAGTATTTT
>TRBJ2-7|TRBV11-2|.|.
CASSLEGGGLYEQYF
TGTGCCAGCAGCTTAGAGGGCGGGGGCTTATACGAGCAGTACTTC
>TRBJ2-5|TRBV5-4|.|.
CASSAQGRETQYF
TGTGCCAGCAGCGCACAGGGAAGGGAGACCCAGTACTTC